This TCR beta chain emerged from a study of CXCR3-negative and CXCR3-positive naive CD8 T cells. General study points: Naive cells that were CXCR3-positive had more hydrophobic TRB CDR3s (compared with CXCR3-negative naive cells). Surface CD5 looked about the same in the naive subsets, so the authors worked out TCR strength from TRB CDR3 properties.

Remarks on this clonotype: Its antigen is not known.

The study sorted every CD8+ T cell subset in triplicate at 250,000 to 300,000 cells each. Naive cells were sorted as CD45RO-, CCR7+, CD27+ and CD95-. This CDR3 has 18 residues. CDR1 and CDR2 from the germline V gene are LGHNA and YSLEER. Through 5' RACE with UMI labels, the TRB cDNA libraries were prepared. TCRdb re-called the 5' RACE reads and catalogs CDR3 proteins one per entry, DNA excluded. The sample totals 100,000 to 150,000 distinct CDR3 sequences. The chain joins TRBV4-3 to TRBJ2-3; no DNA is available, so the TRBD1 call from TCRdb remains unchecked. Input material: naive CXCR3- CD8+ T cells from blood. Subset of the sample: CD45RO-CCR7+CD27+CD95- naive CD8+ T cells lacking CXCR3 (TNR3-). The receptor was isolated from a human donor in good health. Some clones in this sample may be carry-over from other donors' samples. This CDR3 is CASSQDPPAGVIADTQYF.